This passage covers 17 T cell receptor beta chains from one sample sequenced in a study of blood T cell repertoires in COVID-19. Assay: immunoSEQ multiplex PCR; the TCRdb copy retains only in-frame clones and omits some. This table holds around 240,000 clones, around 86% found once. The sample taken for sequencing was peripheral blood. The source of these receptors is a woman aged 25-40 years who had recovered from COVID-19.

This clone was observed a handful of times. The chain's CDR3 is CASSNNRGLSGNTIYF. CDR3 nucleotides: TGTGCCAGTAGTAACAACAGGGGTCTCTCTGGAAACACCATATATTTT. The chain combines TRBV19 with TRBJ1-3; 7 bases agree with TRBD1. Trimming cost V 4 bases and J 0 bases; bases outside gene matches: 6. The CDR3 contains 16 residues. The germline CDR1 and CDR2 sequences are LNHDA and SQIVND (reference sequence).

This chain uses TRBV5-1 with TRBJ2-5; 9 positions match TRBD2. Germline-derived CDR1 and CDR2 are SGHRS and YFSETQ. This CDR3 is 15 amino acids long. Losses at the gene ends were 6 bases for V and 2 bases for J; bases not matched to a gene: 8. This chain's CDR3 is CASNLGGGAQETQYF. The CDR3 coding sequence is TGCGCCAGCAACCTCGGCGGGGGGGCTCAAGAGACCCAGTACTTC.

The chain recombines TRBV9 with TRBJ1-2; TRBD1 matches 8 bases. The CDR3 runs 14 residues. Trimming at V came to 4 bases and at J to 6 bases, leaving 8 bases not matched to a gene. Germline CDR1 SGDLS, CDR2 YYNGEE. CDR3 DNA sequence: TGTGCCAGCAGCCAAGGGGCAGGGGGCGATGGCTACACCTTC. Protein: CASSQGAGGDGYTF.

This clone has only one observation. DNA for the CDR3: TGTGCCTGGAACAGGGGGAGTTCACCCCTCCACTTT. It encodes CAWNRGSSPLHF. The chain links TRBV30 to TRBJ1-6, with 8 positions matching TRBD1. The J segment lost 9 bases and the V segment lost 4 bases, leaving 2 bases of the junction unmatched. The CDR3 has 12 residues. Germline-derived CDR1 and CDR2 are GTSNPN and SVGIG (reference sequence).

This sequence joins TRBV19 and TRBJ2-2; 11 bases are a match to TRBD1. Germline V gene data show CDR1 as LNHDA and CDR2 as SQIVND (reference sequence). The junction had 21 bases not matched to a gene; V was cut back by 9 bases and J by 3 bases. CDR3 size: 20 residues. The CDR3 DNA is TGTGCCAGCAAAGGACCAATGGGACAGGGGGATATTGGGCACACCGGGGAGCTGTTTTTT. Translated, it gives CASKGPMGQGDIGHTGELFF.

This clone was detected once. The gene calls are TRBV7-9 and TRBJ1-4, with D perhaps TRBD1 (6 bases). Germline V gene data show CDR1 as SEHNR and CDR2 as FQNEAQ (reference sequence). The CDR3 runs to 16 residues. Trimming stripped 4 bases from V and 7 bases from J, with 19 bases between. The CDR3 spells CASSSTTTGVGEKLFF. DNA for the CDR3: TGTGCCAGCAGCTCTACCACGACAGGAGTGGGTGAAAAACTGTTTTTT.

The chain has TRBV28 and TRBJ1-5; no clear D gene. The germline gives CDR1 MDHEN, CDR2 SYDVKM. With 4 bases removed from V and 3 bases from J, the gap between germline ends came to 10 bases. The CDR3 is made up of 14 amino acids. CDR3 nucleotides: TGTGCCAGCAGTTACGAGCGAAACAATCAGCCCCAGCATTTT. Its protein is CASSYERNNQPQHF.

CDR3 DNA sequence: TGTGCCAGCAGCTACGGGGAGAAATCCTACGAGCAGTACTTC. Encoded protein: CASSYGEKSYEQYF. The rearrangement joins TRBV6-5 to TRBJ2-7; a weak D match, TRBD2 (5 bases). CDR3 length: 14 amino acids. V was trimmed by 6 bases and J by 1 base, leaving 13 bases between them. Per germline, CDR1 MNHEY and CDR2 SVGAGI.

The CDR3 bases are TGTGCCAGCAGCGTAATACTAGGCCCCGGGGAGCTGTTTTTT. Translating it yields CASSVILGPGELFF. The genes are TRBV7-2 and TRBJ2-2; weak D call: TRBD2 (5 bases). This CDR3 is built from 14 residues. CDR1 is SGHTA, CDR2 FQGNSA, per germline. Trimming removed 5 bases from V and 6 bases from J, with 13 bases in between.

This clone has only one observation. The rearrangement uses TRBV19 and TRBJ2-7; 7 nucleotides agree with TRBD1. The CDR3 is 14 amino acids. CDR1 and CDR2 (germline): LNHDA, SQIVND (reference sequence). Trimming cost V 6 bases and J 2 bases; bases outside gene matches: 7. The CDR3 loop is CASRRRQGPYEQYF. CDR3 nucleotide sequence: TGTGCCAGTAGAAGGAGACAGGGACCCTACGAGCAGTACTTC.

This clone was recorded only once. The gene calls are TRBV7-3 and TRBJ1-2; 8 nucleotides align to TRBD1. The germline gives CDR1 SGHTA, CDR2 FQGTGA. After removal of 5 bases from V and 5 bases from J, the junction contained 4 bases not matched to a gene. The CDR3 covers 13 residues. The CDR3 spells CASSRDRGYGYTF. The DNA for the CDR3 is TGTGCCAGCAGCCGTGACAGGGGTTATGGCTACACCTTC.

The chain's CDR3 is CASSPRDEQYF. The CDR3 DNA reads TGTGCCAGCAGCCCTCGTGACGAGCAGTACTTC. The chain has TRBV2 and TRBJ2-7, with D hard to call. The V end was cut by 6 bases, the J end by 5 bases, with 8 bases between. The CDR3 is made up of 11 amino acids. Germline lookup yields CDR1 SNHLY and CDR2 FYNNEI.

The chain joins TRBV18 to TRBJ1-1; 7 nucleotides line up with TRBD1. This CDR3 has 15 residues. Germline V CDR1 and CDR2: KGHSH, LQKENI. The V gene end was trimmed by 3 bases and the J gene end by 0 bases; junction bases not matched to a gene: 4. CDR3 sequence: CASSPQTGMNTEAFF. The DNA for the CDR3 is TGTGCCAGCTCACCCCAGACAGGGATGAACACTGAAGCTTTCTTT.

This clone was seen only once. The CDR3 reads CASSLPGTDRLSNQPQHF. CDR3 DNA sequence: TGTGCCAGCAGCTTGCCCGGGACAGATCGGCTTAGCAATCAGCCCCAGCATTTT. The V gene is TRBV5-6, the J gene TRBJ1-5, with 7 positions matching TRBD1. Germline V gene lookup returns CDR1 SGHDT and CDR2 YYEEEE. The CDR3 spans 18 residues. The V gene end was trimmed by 1 base and the J gene end by 0 bases; junction bases not matched to a gene: 10.

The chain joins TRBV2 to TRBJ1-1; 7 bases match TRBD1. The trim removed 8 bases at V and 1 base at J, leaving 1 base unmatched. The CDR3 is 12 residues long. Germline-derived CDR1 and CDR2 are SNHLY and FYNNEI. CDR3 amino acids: CASGQANTEAFF. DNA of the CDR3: TGTGCCAGCGGACAGGCGAACACTGAAGCTTTCTTT.

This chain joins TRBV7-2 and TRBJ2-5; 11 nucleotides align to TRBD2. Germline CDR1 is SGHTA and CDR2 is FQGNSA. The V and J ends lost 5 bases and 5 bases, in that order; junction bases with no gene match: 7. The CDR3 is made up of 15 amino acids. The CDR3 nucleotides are TGTGCCAGCAGCAATAGCGGGGGGGCCTGGGAGACCCAGTACTTC. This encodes CASSNSGGAWETQYF. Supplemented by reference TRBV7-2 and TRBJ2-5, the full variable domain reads GAGVSQSPSNKVTEKGKDVELRCDPISGHTALYWYRQSLGQGLEFLIYFQGNSAPDKSGLPSDRFSAERTGGSVSTLTIQRTQQEDSAVYLCASSNSGGAWETQYFGPGTRLLVL.

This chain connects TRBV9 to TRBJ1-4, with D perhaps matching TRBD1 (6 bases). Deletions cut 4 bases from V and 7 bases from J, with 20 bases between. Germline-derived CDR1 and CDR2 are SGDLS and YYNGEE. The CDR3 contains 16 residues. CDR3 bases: TGTGCCAGCAGCCTAGAGGGGGGGGCGCATGGTGAAAAACTGTTTTTT. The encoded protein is CASSLEGGAHGEKLFF.